The entry below gives a single T cell receptor (beta chain) sequence along with its context. As yet, its antigen is unknown. This entry is derived from a study of T cell repertoires in cytomegalovirus infection. As for the study in general: It was the public TCR beta signatures that indicated both CMV infection and matching HLA type.

Study observations and caveats: HLA-C-restricted TCR beta clonotypes specific for CMV led the ex vivo response. The cumulative frequency of public TCR beta families distinguished individuals who carried CMV together with the relevant HLA.

TCRdb analysed the reads with MiXCR anew, one entry per CDR3 protein. The sample includes 740,000 or so distinct CDR3 sequences, roughly 35% of them seen just once. The CDR3 sequence is 16 residues long. Trimming removed 3 bases from V and 0 bases from J, with 12 bases in between. Germline values: CDR1 SGHAT, CDR2 FQNNGV. The receptor's source is a human donor in good health (CMV status not recorded). Some clones in this sample may be carry-over from other donors' samples. What was sequenced was PBMCs. The V and J genes are TRBV11-2 and TRBJ1-3; D remains ambiguous. Here the CDR3 reads CASSFSPGGSGNTIYF. DNA for the CDR3: TGTGCCAGCAGCTTTAGTCCCGGCGGCTCTGGAAACACCATATATTTT. Using reference TRBV11-2 and TRBJ1-3 for the parts outside the CDR3, the full variable domain is EAGVAQSPRYKIIEKRQSVAFWCNPISGHATLYWYQQILGQGPKLLIQFQNNGVVDDSQLPKDRFSAERLKGVDSTLKIQPAKLEDSAVYLCASSFSPGGSGNTIYFGEGSWLTVV.